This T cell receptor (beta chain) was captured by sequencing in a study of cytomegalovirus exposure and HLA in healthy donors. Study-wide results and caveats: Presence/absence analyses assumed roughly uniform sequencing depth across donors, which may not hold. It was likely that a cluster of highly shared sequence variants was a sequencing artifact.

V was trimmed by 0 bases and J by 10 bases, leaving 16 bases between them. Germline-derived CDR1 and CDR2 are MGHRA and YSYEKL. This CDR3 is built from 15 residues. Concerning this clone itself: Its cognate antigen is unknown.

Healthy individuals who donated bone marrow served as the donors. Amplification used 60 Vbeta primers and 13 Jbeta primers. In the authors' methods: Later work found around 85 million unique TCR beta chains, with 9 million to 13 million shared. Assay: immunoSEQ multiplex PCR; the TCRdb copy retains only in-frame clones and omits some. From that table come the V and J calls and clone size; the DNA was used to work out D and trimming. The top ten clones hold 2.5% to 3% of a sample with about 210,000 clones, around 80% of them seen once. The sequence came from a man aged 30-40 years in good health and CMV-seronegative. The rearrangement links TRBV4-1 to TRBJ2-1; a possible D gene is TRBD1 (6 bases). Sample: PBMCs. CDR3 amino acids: CASSQDQLEDSEQFF. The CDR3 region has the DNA TGCGCCAGCAGCCAAGATCAGTTGGAGGACAGCGAGCAGTTCTTC.